These 10 T cell receptor beta chains were all obtained from the same sample, sequenced in a study of blood T cell repertoires in COVID-19. Here immunoSEQ multiplex PCR was the method, and the copy in TCRdb shows in-frame clones only, minus some. The sample has 250,000 or so clones; approximately 84% are singletons. The specimen sequenced was peripheral blood. These receptors were taken from a man aged 50 to 60 with acute or convalescent COVID-19.

This sequence joins TRBV6-5 and TRBJ2-2, with a tentative D call TRBD2 (6 bases). V was shortened by 0 bases and J by 6 bases, with 11 bases between the two germline ends. The CDR3 has 15 residues. Per germline, CDR1 MNHEY and CDR2 SVGAGI. DNA for the CDR3: TGTGCCAGCAGTTACTCGAGTTGGGGGGCCGGGGAGCTGTTTTTT. It codes for CASSYSSWGAGELFF.

This clone came up once. V is TRBV27 and J is TRBJ2-7, with D maybe TRBD2 (6 bases). CDR3 length: 18 residues. Trimming removed 4 bases at V and 0 bases at J, with 22 bases between. The germline CDR1 and CDR2 sequences are MNHEY and SMNVEV (reference sequence). CDR3 sequence (DNA): TGTGCCAGCAGTTCGACCACCCGGGGACTCATCAGCTCCTACGAGCAGTACTTC. Its translation: CASSSTTRGLISSYEQYF.

The CDR3 reads CASSNRGGNSPLHF. CDR3 nucleotide sequence: TGTGCCAGCAGTAACAGGGGTGGTAATTCACCCCTCCACTTT. V is TRBV6-5 and J is TRBJ1-6; TRBD1 matches at 7 bases. CDR3 size: 14 residues. Per the germline V gene, CDR1 is MNHEY and CDR2 is SVGAGI. With 5 bases clipped from V and 6 bases from J, the junction kept 4 bases outside the gene matches.

The J gene is TRBJ2-1, the V gene TRBV5-1; 7 bases are a match to TRBD2. This CDR3 contains 13 residues. V was clipped by 3 bases and J by 10 bases; unmatched bases: 7. Germline lookup yields CDR1 SGHRS and CDR2 YFSETQ. The CDR3 region has the DNA TGCGCCAGCAGCTCCGGCGGGGGTGCAGAGCAGTTCTTC. Its translation is CASSSGGGAEQFF.

This sequence joins TRBV7-3 and TRBJ2-1; 7 bases are shared with TRBD1. This CDR3 comprises 14 residues. Germline V CDR1 and CDR2: SGHTA, FQGTGA. V dropped 5 bases and J dropped 5; count of bases not matched to a gene: 6. As DNA, the CDR3 is TGTGCCAGCAGCGCCGACAGGGCCAACAATGAGCAGTTCTTC. It codes for CASSADRANNEQFF.

V usage is TRBV6-5 and J usage is TRBJ1-1, with D unclear. The CDR3 length is 15 residues. CDR1 is MNHEY, CDR2 SVGAGI, per germline. Trimming shortened V by 2 bases and J by 1 base, and 11 bases separated the two germline ends. CDR3 sequence reads: CASSYTTAANTEAFF. The CDR3 DNA is TGTGCCAGCAGTTACACAACAGCCGCGAACACTGAAGCTTTCTTT.

This chain connects TRBV7-9 to TRBJ1-1, with TRBD1 as a possible D gene (5 bases). Germline CDR1 and CDR2: SEHNR and FQNEAQ (reference sequence). The CDR3 is made up of 14 amino acids. The ends were cut back, 5 bases at V and 5 bases at J, with 15 bases in the middle. The CDR3 protein is CASSRGEGSTEAFF. The CDR3 region has the DNA TGTGCCAGCAGCCGGGGGGAGGGTTCGACTGAAGCTTTCTTT.

The chain joins TRBV30 to TRBJ2-3, with 8 bases that match TRBD1. Looked up from germline, CDR1 is GTSNPN and CDR2 is SVGIG (reference sequence). This CDR3 contains 14 residues. Trimming at V came to 5 bases and at J to 3 bases, leaving 7 bases not matched to a gene. Here the CDR3 reads CAWAQGATTDTQYF. The CDR3 nucleotides are TGTGCCTGGGCCCAGGGGGCAACGACAGATACGCAGTATTTT. Supplemented by reference TRBV30 and TRBJ2-3, the full variable domain reads SQTIHQWPATLVQPVGSPLSLECTVEGTSNPNLYWYRQAAGRGLQLLFYSVGIGQISSEVPQNLSASRPQDRQFILSSKKLLLSDSGFYLCAWAQGATTDTQYFGPGTRLTVL.

The chain uses TRBV9 and TRBJ1-3; tentatively, D is TRBD1 (6 bases). From germline, CDR1 is SGDLS and CDR2 YYNGEE. V was clipped by 4 bases and J by 0 bases, with 11 bases between them. The CDR3 runs to 15 residues. This chain's CDR3 is CASSPGQYSGNTIYF. In DNA, the CDR3 is TGTGCCAGCAGCCCTGGACAGTACTCTGGAAACACCATATATTTT.

This clone appeared a few times. The V and J genes are TRBV19 and TRBJ1-5; D might be TRBD1 (6 bases). The CDR3 spans 13 residues. Trimming took 10 bases from V and 6 from J, leaving 16 bases between them. CDR1 is LNHDA, CDR2 SQIVND, per germline (reference sequence). CDR3: CATGRGKSQPQHF. DNA for the CDR3: TGTGCCACCGGGAGGGGGAAATCTCAGCCCCAGCATTTT.